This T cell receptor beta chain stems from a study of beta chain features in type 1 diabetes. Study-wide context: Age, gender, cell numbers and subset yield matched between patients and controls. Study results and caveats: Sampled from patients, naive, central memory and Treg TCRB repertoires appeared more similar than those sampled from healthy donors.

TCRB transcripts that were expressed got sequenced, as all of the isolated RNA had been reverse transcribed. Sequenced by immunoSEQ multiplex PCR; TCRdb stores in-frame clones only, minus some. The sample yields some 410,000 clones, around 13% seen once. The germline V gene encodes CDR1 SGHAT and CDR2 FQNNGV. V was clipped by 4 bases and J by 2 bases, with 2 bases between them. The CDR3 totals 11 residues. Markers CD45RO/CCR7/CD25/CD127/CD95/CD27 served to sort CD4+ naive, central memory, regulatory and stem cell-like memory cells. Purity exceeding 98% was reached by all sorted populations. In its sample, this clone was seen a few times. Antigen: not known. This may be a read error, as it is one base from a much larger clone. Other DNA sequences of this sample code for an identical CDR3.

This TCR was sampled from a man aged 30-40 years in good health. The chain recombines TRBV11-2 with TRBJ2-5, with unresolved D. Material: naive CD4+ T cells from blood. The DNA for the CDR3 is TGTGCCAGCAGCTCTCAAGAGACCCAGTACTTC. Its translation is CASSSQETQYF.